The 10 T cell receptor beta chains below were found in one sample sequenced in a study of regulatory T cells in long-lasting Graves disease (dated by TCRdb to the early 2020s). According to the study, the label for this sample's time point signals: newly diagnosed GD, antithyroid drugs for less than 3 months. For both TCR sequencing and RNA sequencing, RNA was extracted from PBMCs using TRIzol. The library relied on multiplex PCR. The listed sequencing device is Illumina HiSeq 4000. iRepertoire HTBI primers and Arm-PCR amplification of CDR3 regions were used to construct TCR beta libraries. Using fastp at Q25 and MiXCR, TCRdb reprocessed the public reads and kept productive beta chains. Rows are unified per CDR3 protein, each entry keeping the most common DNA and genes. The sample profile shows under 250,000 distinct CDR3 sequences; around 20% of them were found once. The ten largest clones take up about 15% of the sample.

Here the sequenced sample was peripheral blood mononuclear cells (PBMCs), taken at new diagnosis, from a patient treated with antithyroid drugs. All receptors derive from a female donor with Graves disease.

This clonotype came up many times. The rearrangement links TRBV7-9 to TRBJ2-3; D tentatively fits TRBD1 or TRBD2 (5 bases each). CDR1 and CDR2 from the germline V gene are SEHNR and FQNEAQ (reference sequence). V lost 2 bases and J lost 4, with 10 bases in between. CDR3 size: 14 residues. Here the CDR3 reads CASSLTGRSDTQYF. CDR3 DNA sequence: TGTGCCAGCAGCTTAACGGGACGGTCAGATACGCAGTATTTT. Drawing the rest from reference TRBV7-9 and TRBJ2-3, the complete variable domain is DTGVSQNPRHKITKRGQNVTFRCDPISEHNRLYWYRQTLGQGPEFLTYFQNEAQLEKSRLLSDRFSAERPKGSFSTLEIQRTEQGDSAMYLCASSLTGRSDTQYFGPGTRLTVL.

CDR3 sequence: CSARHPGPYNEQFF. Written as DNA, the CDR3 is TGCAGTGCGAGACATCCGGGGCCCTACAATGAGCAGTTCTTC. V and J are TRBV20-1 and TRBJ2-1; D possibly uses TRBD1 or TRBD2 (5 bases each). This CDR3 contains 14 residues. The V gene's germline CDR1 is DFQATT and CDR2 SNEGSKA (reference sequence). The V gene lost 6 bases and the J gene lost 2 bases, with 14 bases spanning the gap.

The J gene is TRBJ1-1, the V gene TRBV7-9; D is uncertain. The CDR3 covers 13 residues. V lost 2 bases, J lost 1 base, and 5 bases lay in between. Germline CDR1 is SEHNR and CDR2 is FQNEAQ (reference sequence). CDR3 protein: CASSLPTNTEAFF. CDR3 nucleotides: TGTGCCAGCAGCTTACCGACGAACACTGAAGCTTTCTTT.

This clonotype has at least ten counts. This rearrangement joins TRBV12-3 or TRBV12-4 to TRBJ1-5; D perhaps matches TRBD1 (5 bases). V lost 5 bases and J 6 bases, leaving 17 bases between the germline ends. This CDR3 contains 15 residues. The CDR3 coding sequence is TGTGCCAGCAGTCAAGATCGGGGTGGGGGTCAGCCCCAGCATTTT. It codes for CASSQDRGGGQPQHF.

This clonotype has a handful of counts. The chain recombines TRBV12-5 with TRBJ1-1; 7 bases line up with TRBD1. CDR3 length equals 15 residues. J gave up 6 bases and V 2 bases, and 9 bases lay outside the gene matches. CDR1 LGHNT and CDR2 FRNRAP come from the germline V gene. The CDR3 DNA follows: TGTGCTAGTGGTTTGTACCGAACAGGGGTAGCTGAAGCTTTCTTT. This translates into CASGLYRTGVAEAFF.

This clonotype was observed at least ten times. The genes are TRBV28 and TRBJ2-7, with D possibly TRBD1 on 6 matching bases. V lost 3 bases to trimming and J lost 4 bases, with 16 bases between them. Germline CDR1 is MDHEN and CDR2 is SYDVKM. There are 15 residues in the CDR3. The CDR3 reads CASSFDSGVIYEQYF. The CDR3, as DNA: TGTGCCAGCAGTTTCGATTCAGGGGTAATTTACGAGCAGTACTTC. Variable domain in full (rest from reference TRBV28 and TRBJ2-7): DVKVTQSSRYLVKRTGEKVFLECVQDMDHENMFWYRQDPGLGLRLIYFSYDVKMKEKGDIPEGYSVSREKKERFSLILESASTNQTSMYLCASSFDSGVIYEQYFGPGTRLTVT.

This clonotype was recorded at least ten times. The chain couples TRBV20-1 to TRBJ2-5; TRBD2 aligns across 8 bases. This CDR3 region has 15 residues. J gave up 4 bases and V 0 bases, and 7 bases lay outside the gene matches. Germline V lookup: CDR1 DFQATT, CDR2 SNEGSKA (reference sequence). The CDR3 is CSARDLGGGLETQYF. CDR3 nucleotide sequence: TGCAGTGCTAGAGATCTGGGCGGGGGGTTAGAGACCCAGTACTTC.

This clonotype was picked up a small number of times. A much larger clonotype is one base distant, so this may be a read error. The CDR3 is CASTAGGRPYNSPLHF. Written as DNA, the CDR3 is TGTGCCAGCACCGCGGGCGGACGCCCCTATAATTCACCCCTCCACTTT. The rearrangement uses TRBV11-2 and TRBJ1-6; D gene uncertain. Deletions cut 7 bases from V and 2 bases from J, with 15 bases between. Germline CDR1 and CDR2: SGHAT and FQNNGV. The CDR3 contains 16 residues.

This clonotype was observed a few times. Since a much larger clone is just one base distant, this may be a read error. No conserved phenylalanine or tryptophan ends this CDR3, so it is likely a read error. The V call is TRBV27, the J call TRBJ2-5; TRBD1 matches at 10 bases. V was pared by 5 bases and J by 5 bases, with 8 bases of the junction left unmatched. The CDR3 is 15 residues long. The germline V gene has CDR1 MNHEY and CDR2 SMNVEV (reference sequence). DNA of the CDR3: TGTGCCAGCAGTGTCCGGGACAGGGGTTACGAGACCCAGTACTAC. As protein: CASSVRDRGYETQYY.

The chain couples TRBV15 to TRBJ2-1; D gene unclear. Germline values: CDR1 LNHNV, CDR2 YYDKDF (reference sequence). V was pared by 1 base and J by 1 base, with 14 bases between. This CDR3 has 17 amino acids. CDR3 in DNA: TGTGCCACCAGCAGAGGTCCTTTGGAGCTATCCTACAATGAGCAGTTCTTC. Amino acid sequence: CATSRGPLELSYNEQFF. Looking up the rest from reference TRBV15 and TRBJ2-1 gives the full variable domain: DAMVIQNPRYQVTQFGKPVTLSCSQTLNHNVMYWYQQKSSQAPKLLFHYYDKDFNNEADTPDNFQSRRPNTSFCFLDIRSPGLGDTAMYLCATSRGPLELSYNEQFFGPGTRLTVL.